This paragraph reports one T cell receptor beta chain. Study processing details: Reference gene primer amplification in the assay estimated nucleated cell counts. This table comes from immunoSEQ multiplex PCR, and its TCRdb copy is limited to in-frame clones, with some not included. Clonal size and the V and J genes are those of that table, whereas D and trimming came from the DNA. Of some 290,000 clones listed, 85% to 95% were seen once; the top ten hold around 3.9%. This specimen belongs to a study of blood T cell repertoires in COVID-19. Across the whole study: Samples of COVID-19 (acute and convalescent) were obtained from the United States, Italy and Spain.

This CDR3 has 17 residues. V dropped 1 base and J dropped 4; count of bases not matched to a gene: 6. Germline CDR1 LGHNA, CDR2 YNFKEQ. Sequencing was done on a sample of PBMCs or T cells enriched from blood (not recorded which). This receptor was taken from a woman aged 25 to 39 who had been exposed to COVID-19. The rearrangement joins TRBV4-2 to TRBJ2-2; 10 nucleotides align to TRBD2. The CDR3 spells CASSQGGSGGSTGELFF. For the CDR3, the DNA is TGTGCCAGCAGCCAAGGTGGTAGCGGGGGGAGCACCGGGGAGCTGTTTTTT.